The rows below give T cell receptor beta chains drawn from one sample of a study of neurological immune-mediated disorders. TCRdb independently ran MiXCR on the 5' RACE reads; one entry per CDR3 protein. The sample includes around 66,000 distinct CDR3 sequences, roughly 4.9% of them seen just once. Source material: PBMCs. Every receptor here comes from an older woman with multiple sclerosis. The CDR3 runs from the conserved cysteine through the conserved F or W. D genes are given only for firm matches. Clone sizes are given selectively: once, few, many, or a class where the clone is expanded.

clone_size	j_call	cdr3_length	d_call	v_call	cdr3_aa	cdr3_nt
many	TRBJ2-4	17	TRBD2	TRBV15	CATSGLAGPGDKNIQYF	TGTGCCACCAGCGGACTAGCGGGACCTGGAGACAAAAACATTCAGTACTTC
many	TRBJ1-1	13	NA	TRBV6-2/TRBV6-3	CASRFAGNTEAFF	TGTGCCAGCAGATTTGCTGGGAACACTGAAGCTTTCTTT
many	TRBJ2-5	13	NA	TRBV29-1	CSVDPTGSETQYF	TGCAGCGTGGACCCGACAGGATCGGAGACCCAGTACTTC
many	TRBJ1-1	16	NA	TRBV4-1	CASSLSGARDITEAFF	TGCGCCAGCAGCCTCAGTGGGGCCAGGGACATCACTGAAGCTTTCTTT
many	TRBJ1-1	16	TRBD1	TRBV9	CASSPRTGTVNTEAFF	TGTGCCAGCAGCCCGAGGACAGGAACGGTGAACACTGAAGCTTTCTTT
many	TRBJ2-7	15	NA	TRBV5-6	CASSRSRERTYEQYF	TGTGCCAGCAGCCGGTCGAGGGAACGGACCTACGAGCAGTACTTC
many	TRBJ1-4	14	TRBD1	TRBV10-1	CASSDGTANEKLFF	TGCGCCAGCAGTGACGGGACAGCTAATGAAAAACTGTTTTTT
many	TRBJ2-2	12	NA	TRBV20-1	CSAPSGSGELFF	TGCAGTGCTCCTTCCGGGTCCGGGGAGCTGTTTTTT
many	TRBJ2-7	13	NA	TRBV27	CASSFAGRGEQYF	TGTGCCAGCAGTTTCGCGGGGCGAGGGGAGCAGTACTTC
many	TRBJ1-2	10	NA	TRBV12-3/TRBV12-4	CASSPYGYTF	TGTGCCAGCAGTCCATATGGCTACACCTTC
many	TRBJ2-3	16	NA	TRBV5-6	CASSLAGGYGTDTQYF	TGTGCCAGCAGCTTGGCCGGCGGGTACGGCACAGATACGCAGTATTTT
many	TRBJ2-1	14	NA	TRBV20-1	CSTKSAFPYNEQFF	TGCAGTACAAAGAGCGCCTTCCCCTACAATGAGCAGTTCTTC
many	TRBJ2-7	15	TRBD2	TRBV7-2	CASSARLAGVYEQYF	TGTGCCAGCAGCGCAAGACTAGCGGGAGTCTACGAGCAGTACTTC
many	TRBJ1-6	14	NA	TRBV20-1	CSARDRQGFSPLHF	TGCAGTGCTAGAGATCGTCAGGGGTTTTCACCCCTCCACTTT
many	TRBJ1-2	12	NA	TRBV20-1	CSARGREGGYTF	TGCAGTGCTAGAGGGAGGGAGGGCGGCTACACCTTC
NA	TRBJ2-1	15	NA	TRBV7-2	CASSRDGSSYNEQFF	TGTGCCAGCAGCAGGGACGGGAGCTCCTACAATGAGCAGTTCTTC
many	TRBJ2-2	18	NA	TRBV4-1	CASSRKPTRGDNTGELFF	TGCGCCAGCAGCCGAAAGCCAACTAGGGGCGATAACACCGGGGAGCTGTTTTTT
many	TRBJ2-5	15	TRBD1	TRBV7-2	CASSLGRTGSETQYF	TGTGCCAGCAGCTTAGGCCGGACAGGGAGCGAGACCCAGTACTTC
NA	TRBJ2-1	15	TRBD1	TRBV7-3	CASSPQGTVYNEQFF	TGTGCCAGCAGCCCTCAGGGGACAGTCTACAATGAGCAGTTCTTC
many	TRBJ2-3	14	TRBD2	TRBV6-2/TRBV6-3	CATGAGGRPDTQYF	TGTGCCACAGGAGCGGGAGGGCGACCAGATACGCAGTATTTT
many	TRBJ2-3	16	TRBD2	TRBV5-1	CASSARPAGGGDTQYF	TGCGCCAGCAGCGCCCGCCCAGCGGGAGGGGGAGATACGCAGTATTTT
many	TRBJ2-5	14	NA	TRBV21-1	CARLFAGDRETQYF	TGTGCCAGGTTATTTGCGGGAGATAGAGAGACCCAGTACTTC
many	TRBJ1-2	13	NA	TRBV20-1	CSAPSAGDYGYTF	TGCAGTGCCCCCTCTGCGGGAGACTATGGCTACACCTTC
many	TRBJ2-5	15	NA	TRBV3-1	CASSQDLAYQETQYF	TGTGCCAGCAGCCAAGATCTAGCCTACCAAGAGACCCAGTACTTC
many	TRBJ1-4	14	NA	TRBV12-3/TRBV12-4	CASSPEVTNEKLFF	TGTGCCAGCAGCCCTGAAGTGACTAATGAAAAACTGTTTTTT
many	TRBJ2-2	15	NA	TRBV5-1	CASSRDTPPAGELFF	TGCGCCAGCTCCCGGGACACCCCTCCAGCCGGGGAGCTGTTTTTT
many	TRBJ1-2	14	NA	TRBV5-1	CASSPGQVDYGYTF	TGCGCCAGCAGCCCCGGTCAGGTCGACTATGGCTACACCTTC
many	TRBJ2-2	14	NA	TRBV5-8	CASSLARFTGELFF	TGTGCCAGCAGCTTAGCTCGATTCACCGGGGAGCTGTTTTTT
medium-sized	TRBJ2-1	14	TRBD2	TRBV20-1	CSIETSGGYNEQFF	TGCAGTATCGAGACTAGCGGGGGATACAATGAGCAGTTCTTC
many	TRBJ1-1	14	NA	TRBV6-2/TRBV6-3	CASSPPGGITEAFF	TGTGCCAGCAGCCCCCCCGGGGGGATAACTGAAGCTTTCTTT
many	TRBJ1-6	16	NA	TRBV20-1	CSAKQQGYGSGSPLHF	TGCAGTGCTAAACAACAGGGTTACGGGTCGGGTTCACCCCTCCACTTT
many	TRBJ1-4	17	TRBD1	TRBV4-1	CASSQKGGQVPNEKLFF	TGCGCCAGCAGCCAAAAAGGTGGACAGGTACCAAATGAAAAACTGTTTTTT
many	TRBJ1-1	12	NA	TRBV20-1	CSASMGGTEAFF	TGCAGTGCTAGTATGGGGGGCACTGAAGCTTTCTTT
many	TRBJ2-1	15	TRBD1	TRBV7-2	CASSRRTGGLNEQFF	TGTGCCAGCAGCCGAAGGACAGGGGGCCTCAATGAGCAGTTCTTC
many	TRBJ1-5	15	NA	TRBV12-3/TRBV12-4	CASSLGWPGGQPQHF	TGTGCCAGCAGTTTAGGGTGGCCCGGAGGCCAGCCCCAGCATTTT
few	TRBJ2-5	15	TRBD1	TRBV25-1	CASSEYRGSQETQYF	TGTGCCAGCAGTGAGTACAGGGGGTCCCAAGAGACCCAGTACTTC
many	TRBJ2-7	16	NA	TRBV10-1	CASSGNTGVSSYEQYF	TGCGCCAGCAGTGGGAATACGGGAGTATCGTCCTACGAGCAGTACTTC
many	TRBJ2-2	19	TRBD2	TRBV7-8	CASSLAPGLAGVYVGELFF	TGTGCCAGCAGCCTAGCCCCGGGACTAGCGGGAGTTTACGTCGGGGAGCTGTTTTTT
many	TRBJ2-2	17	TRBD2	TRBV5-1	CASSSNWGAGTSGELFF	TGCGCCAGCAGCTCGAACTGGGGAGCGGGAACGTCCGGGGAGCTGTTTTTT
many	TRBJ2-1	16	TRBD2	TRBV4-3	CASSQDLTAGGCEQFF	TGCGCCAGCAGCCAAGATTTAACAGCGGGAGGTTGTGAGCAGTTCTTC
NA	TRBJ2-3	14	NA	TRBV7-2	CASSSQGSTDTQYF	TGTGCCAGCAGCTCTCAGGGCAGCACAGATACGCAGTATTTT
many	TRBJ2-1	15	TRBD2	TRBV5-1	CASSPTSGTYNEQFF	TGCGCCAGTAGCCCGACTAGCGGGACTTACAATGAGCAGTTCTTC
many	TRBJ2-1	11	NA	TRBV6-2/TRBV6-3	CASSRYNEQFF	TGTGCCAGCAGCCGATACAATGAGCAGTTCTTC
many	TRBJ2-1	15	TRBD2	TRBV9	CASSPSSGSYNEQFF	TGTGCCAGCAGCCCTTCTAGCGGCTCCTACAATGAGCAGTTCTTC
NA	TRBJ2-2	15	TRBD2	TRBV11-2	CASSDPSGKGGELFF	TGTGCCAGCAGCGATCCTAGCGGGAAGGGCGGGGAGCTGTTTTTT